This T cell receptor (beta chain) was profiled in a study of T cell changes during pregnancy in multiple sclerosis. The germline CDR1 and CDR2 sequences are SGHDT and YYEEEE. This CDR3 region has 13 residues. V was cut by 3 bases and J by 7 bases, with 11 bases left in between. Clones were sequenced by immunoSEQ multiplex PCR, and TCRdb holds only the in-frame ones, with some missing. The table shows around 33,000 clones, with nearly 90% occurring only once. Sequenced material: CD4+ T cells from peripheral blood mononuclear cells, taken in the third trimester of pregnancy. This TCR was recovered from a female donor in good health, enrolled as a control in a pregnancy study. J is TRBJ1-5 and V is TRBV5-6, with no clear D. CDR3 nucleotide sequence: TGTGCCAGCAGCTCGGGAGGTGGACAGCCCCAGCATTTT. Amino acid sequence: CASSSGGGQPQHF.